The present entry profiles one T cell receptor (beta chain) with its context. No antigen is known for it. The protocol was immunoSEQ multiplex PCR, while the TCRdb copy is restricted to in-frame clones and leaves out a portion. The top ten hold 25% to 30% of the sample, which has 35,000 or so clones, roughly three quarters seen once. The data belong to a study of cytotoxic CD8 clonotypes in ibrutinib-treated CLL. V gave up 6 bases and J gave up 1 base; unmatched junction bases: 4. Germline-derived CDR1 and CDR2 are LNHNV and YYDKDF (reference sequence). This CDR3 comprises 14 residues. Notes on the study in general: Baseline clonality exceeded age-matched healthy donors and tracked circulating CD8+ T-cell counts.

The sample in question was PBMCs, obtained before ibrutinib treatment. V is TRBV15 and J is TRBJ2-3; TRBD1 agrees at 7 bases. The receptor was derived from a human donor with chronic lymphocytic leukemia. The CDR3 loop is CATRTTGGTDTQYF. The CDR3 region has the DNA TGTGCCACCAGAACCACAGGGGGCACAGATACGCAGTATTTT.